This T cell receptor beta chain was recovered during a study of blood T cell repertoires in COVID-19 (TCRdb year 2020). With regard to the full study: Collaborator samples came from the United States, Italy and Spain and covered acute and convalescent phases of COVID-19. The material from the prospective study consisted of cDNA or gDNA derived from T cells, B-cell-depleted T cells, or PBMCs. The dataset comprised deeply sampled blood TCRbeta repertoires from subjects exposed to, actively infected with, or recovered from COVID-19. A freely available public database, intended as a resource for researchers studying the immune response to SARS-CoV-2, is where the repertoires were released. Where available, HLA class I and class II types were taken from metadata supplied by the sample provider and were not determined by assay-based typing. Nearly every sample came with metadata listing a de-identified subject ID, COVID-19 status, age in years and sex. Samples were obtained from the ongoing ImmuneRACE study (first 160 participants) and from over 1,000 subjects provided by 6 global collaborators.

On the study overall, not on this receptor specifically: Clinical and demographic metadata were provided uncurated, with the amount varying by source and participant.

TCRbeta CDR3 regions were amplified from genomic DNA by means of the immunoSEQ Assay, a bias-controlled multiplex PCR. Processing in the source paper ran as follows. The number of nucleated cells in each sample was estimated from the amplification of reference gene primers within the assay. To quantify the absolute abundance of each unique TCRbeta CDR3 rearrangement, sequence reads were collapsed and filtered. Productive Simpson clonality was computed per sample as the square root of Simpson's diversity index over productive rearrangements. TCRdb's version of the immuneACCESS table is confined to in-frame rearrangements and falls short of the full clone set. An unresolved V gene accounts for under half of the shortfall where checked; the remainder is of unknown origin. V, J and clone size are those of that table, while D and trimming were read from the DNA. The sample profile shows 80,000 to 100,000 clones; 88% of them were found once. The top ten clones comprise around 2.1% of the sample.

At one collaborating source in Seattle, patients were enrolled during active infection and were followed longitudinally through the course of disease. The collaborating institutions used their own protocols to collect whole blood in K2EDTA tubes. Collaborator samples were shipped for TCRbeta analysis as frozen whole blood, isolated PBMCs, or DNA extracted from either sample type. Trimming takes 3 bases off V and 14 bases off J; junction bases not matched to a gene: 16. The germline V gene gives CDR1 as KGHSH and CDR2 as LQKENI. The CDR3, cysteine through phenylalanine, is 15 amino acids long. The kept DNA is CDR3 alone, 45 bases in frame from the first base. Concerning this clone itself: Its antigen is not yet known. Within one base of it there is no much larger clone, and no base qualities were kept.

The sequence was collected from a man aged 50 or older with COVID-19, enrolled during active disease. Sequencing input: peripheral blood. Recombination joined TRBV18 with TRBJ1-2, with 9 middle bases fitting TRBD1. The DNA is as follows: TGTGCCAGCTCACCTTTTCCCGGGACAGGGTCAGACGATACCTTC. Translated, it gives CASSPFPGTGSDDTF.